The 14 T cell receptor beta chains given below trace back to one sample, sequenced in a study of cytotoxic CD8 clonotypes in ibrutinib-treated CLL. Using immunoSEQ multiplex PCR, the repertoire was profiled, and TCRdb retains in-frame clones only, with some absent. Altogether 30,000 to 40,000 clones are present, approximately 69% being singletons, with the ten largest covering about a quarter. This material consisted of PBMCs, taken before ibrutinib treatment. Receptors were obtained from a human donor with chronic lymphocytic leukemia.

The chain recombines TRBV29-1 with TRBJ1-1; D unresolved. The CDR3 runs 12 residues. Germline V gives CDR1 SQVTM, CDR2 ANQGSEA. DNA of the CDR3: TGCAGTGCTAGGACCTTGAACACTGAAGCTTTCTTT. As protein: CSARTLNTEAFF.

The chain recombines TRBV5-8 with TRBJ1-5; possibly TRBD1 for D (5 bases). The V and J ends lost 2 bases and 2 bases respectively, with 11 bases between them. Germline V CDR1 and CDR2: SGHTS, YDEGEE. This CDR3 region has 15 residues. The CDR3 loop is CASSFGRVGNQPQHF. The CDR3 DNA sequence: TGTGCCAGCAGCTTCGGCAGGGTTGGCAATCAGCCCCAGCATTTT.

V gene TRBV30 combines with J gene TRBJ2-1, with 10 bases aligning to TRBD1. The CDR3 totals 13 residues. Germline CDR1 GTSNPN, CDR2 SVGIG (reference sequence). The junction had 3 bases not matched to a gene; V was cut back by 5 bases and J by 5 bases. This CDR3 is CAWDRGLNNEQFF. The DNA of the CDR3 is TGTGCCTGGGACAGGGGGCTGAACAATGAGCAGTTCTTC.

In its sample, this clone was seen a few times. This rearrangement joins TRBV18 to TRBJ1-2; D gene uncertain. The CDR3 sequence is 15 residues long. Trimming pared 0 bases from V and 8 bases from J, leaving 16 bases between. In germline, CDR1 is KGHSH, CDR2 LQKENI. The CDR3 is CASSPPAGHLEGYTF. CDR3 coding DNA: TGTGCCAGCTCACCACCTGCAGGCCACTTGGAAGGCTACACCTTC.

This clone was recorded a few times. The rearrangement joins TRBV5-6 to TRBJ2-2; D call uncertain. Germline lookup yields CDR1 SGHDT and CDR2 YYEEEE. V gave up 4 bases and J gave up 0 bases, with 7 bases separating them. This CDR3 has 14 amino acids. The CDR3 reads CASSPGPNTGELFF. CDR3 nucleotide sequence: TGTGCCAGCAGCCCAGGACCGAACACCGGGGAGCTGTTTTTT.

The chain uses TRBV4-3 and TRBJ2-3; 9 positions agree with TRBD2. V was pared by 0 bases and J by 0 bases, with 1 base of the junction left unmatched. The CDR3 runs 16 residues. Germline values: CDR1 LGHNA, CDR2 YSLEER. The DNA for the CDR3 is TGCGCCAGCAGCCAAGATCTAGCGGGAAGCACAGATACGCAGTATTTT. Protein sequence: CASSQDLAGSTDTQYF.

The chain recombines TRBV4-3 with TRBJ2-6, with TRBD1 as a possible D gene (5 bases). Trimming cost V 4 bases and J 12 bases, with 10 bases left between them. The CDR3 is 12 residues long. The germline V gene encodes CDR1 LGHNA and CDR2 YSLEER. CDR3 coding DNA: TGCGCCAGCAGCCCCTATGGGGCCGTCCTGACTTTC. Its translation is CASSPYGAVLTF.

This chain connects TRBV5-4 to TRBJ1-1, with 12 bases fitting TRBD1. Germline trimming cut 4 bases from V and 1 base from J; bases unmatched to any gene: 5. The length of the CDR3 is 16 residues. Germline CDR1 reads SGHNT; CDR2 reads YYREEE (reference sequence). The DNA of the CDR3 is TGTGCCAGCAGCCCGCGGGACAGGGGGCGGAACACTGAAGCTTTCTTT. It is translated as CASSPRDRGRNTEAFF.

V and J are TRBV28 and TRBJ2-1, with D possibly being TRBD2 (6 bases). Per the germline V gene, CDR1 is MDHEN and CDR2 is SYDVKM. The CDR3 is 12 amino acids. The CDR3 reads CGTGSSYNEQFF. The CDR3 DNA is TGTGGGACCGGGAGCTCCTACAATGAGCAGTTCTTC.

CDR3 bases: TGTGCCAGCATCGACTCGGGCTACGAGCAGTACTTC. It is translated as CASIDSGYEQYF. The rearrangement joins TRBV2 to TRBJ2-7; no definite D call. V was clipped by 7 bases and J by 3 bases, with 10 bases between them. The CDR3 runs to 12 residues. Looked up from germline, CDR1 is SNHLY and CDR2 is FYNNEI.

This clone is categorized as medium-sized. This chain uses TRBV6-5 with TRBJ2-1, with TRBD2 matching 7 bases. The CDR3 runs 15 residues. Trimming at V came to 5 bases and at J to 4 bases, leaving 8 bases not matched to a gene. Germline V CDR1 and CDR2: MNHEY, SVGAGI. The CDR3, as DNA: TGTGCCAGCAGTCGTAAGCGGGAAGGTTACAATGAGCAGTTCTTC. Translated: CASSRKREGYNEQFF.

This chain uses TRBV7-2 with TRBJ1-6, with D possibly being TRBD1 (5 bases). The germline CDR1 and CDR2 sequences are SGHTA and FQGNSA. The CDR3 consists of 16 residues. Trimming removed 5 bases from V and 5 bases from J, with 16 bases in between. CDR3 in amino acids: CASSLDSGPDNSPLHF. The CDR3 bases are TGTGCCAGCAGCCTTGACTCAGGGCCTGATAATTCACCCCTCCACTTT.

The CDR3 protein is CASRQGISNQPQHF. CDR3 bases: TGTGCCAGCAGGCAGGGTATTAGCAATCAGCCCCAGCATTTT. This chain links TRBV27 with TRBJ1-5; D is perhaps TRBD1 (5 bases). The germline V gene has CDR1 MNHEY and CDR2 SMNVEV (reference sequence). Trimming left V 6 bases short and J 0 bases short, with 9 bases between. This CDR3 contains 14 residues.

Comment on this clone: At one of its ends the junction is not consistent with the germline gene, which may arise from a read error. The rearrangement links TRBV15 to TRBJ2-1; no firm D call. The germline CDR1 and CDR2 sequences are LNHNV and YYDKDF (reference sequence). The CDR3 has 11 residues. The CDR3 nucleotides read TGTGCCACCAGCAGGCGACAAGAGCACTTCTTC. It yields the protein CATSRRQEHFF.